The following is a TCR beta chain sequence with its context. This clonotype showed up many times. Its antigen target is currently unknown. Per-base qualities were not stored, and no clone one base away is much larger. cDNA synthesis used template-switch 5'RACE with a primer carrying a 10-nucleotide random unique molecular identifier tagging each TCR transcript. Each sequencing run produced over 160 million TCR-beta sequences covering 15-18 subjects. The RNeasy kit was used to extract total RNA. The KAPA Real-time Library Amplification kit was used to amplify TCR-beta VDJ regions with primers for the TCR constant region and the 5'RACE anchor. A first PCR added sample indexes and Illumina adaptors, and a second PCR then raised library yield. The roughly 650 bp TCR product was size-selected on a 2% E-gel SizeSelection system after Ampure bead purification. Library quality was checked on a Bioanalyzer, concentration was measured with Qubit, and libraries were quantified with the Kapa Library Quantification kit before pooling. Paired-end 2 x 150 bp sequencing of the libraries was performed on an Illumina HiSeq 2500. To increase sequence diversity, roughly 24-32% phiX was spiked into each library pool. The study's own analysis went as follows. Quality-filtered reads were processed with the UMI-based MiGEC pipeline, and over 85% of raw TCR sequences were removed by the MiGEC pipeline during error correction. IMGT germline references were used for aligning VDJ genes, and each clonotype was defined as a unique CDR3 amino acid sequence together with its V-J genes. VDJtools evaluated clonal expansion, Shannon diversity and CDR3 relatedness (CalcPairwiseDistances, ClusterSamples); CLCbio workbench built phylogenetic trees. Using coefficient-of-variation modelling across technical triplicates, the study counted a clone as expanded if it had at least 8 unique UMIs. The public reads were quality trimmed at Q25 with fastp and then assembled into clones with MiXCR by TCRdb, keeping productive beta chains. Rows are unified per CDR3 protein, each entry keeping the most common DNA and genes. TCRdb's processing, not the study's, gives the V and J calls here. In all, the sample holds roughly 56,000 distinct CDR3 sequences, and 3% to 4% of those were seen once. The ten largest clones represent approximately 7% of the sample.

This entry is derived from a study of neurological immune-mediated disorders (dated by TCRdb to the late 2010s). In the study overall: Among the 35 or so multiple sclerosis patients, roughly 31 had relapsing-remitting MS and 3 had secondary progressive MS. Peripheral blood TCR-beta repertoires from patients with HTLV-I-associated myelopathy (HAM/TSP), patients with multiple sclerosis, and healthy controls were compared in the study using UMI-based sequencing. The approximately 100 TCR-beta libraries included longitudinal samples, technical triplicates and paired sorted CD4+ and CD8+ T-cell subsets alongside PBMC samples. The cohort included 68 subjects: approximately 14 with HAM/TSP, some 34 with multiple sclerosis, and 20 or so healthy controls. What the authors observed across the whole study: No identical CDR3 amino acid sequences were found to be shared among expanded clones across subjects, suggesting that TCR-beta repertoires were private in all groups. Repertoires from 18 of 34 MS patients were grouped by phylogenetic analysis into a cluster of related CDR3 sequences, suggesting a possible repertoire-level signature. The MS cluster showed no association with clinical or MRI features, and the authors stated that larger cohorts are needed. TCR clonal expansion was greatest in HAM/TSP patients and smallest in MS patients, who ranked below even healthy controls.

V is reduced by 4 bases and J by 5 bases, leaving a spacing of 9 bases between them. The CDR1 and CDR2 encoded by the germline V gene are SGHRS and YFSETQ. The CDR3 starts with the cysteine, ends with the phenylalanine, and has 12 residues. The kept DNA is CDR3 alone, 36 bases in frame from the first base. Unsorted PBMC libraries were generated from 2 million PBMCs stored in RNAlater at -80 °C until RNA extraction. Multiple sclerosis patients were enrolled in a US clinical protocol evaluating disease progression by magnetic resonance imaging. Peripheral blood underwent Ficoll-Hypaque density gradient centrifugation to isolate PBMCs, which were then cryopreserved in liquid nitrogen.

This receptor chain uses TRBV5-1 and TRBJ1-2, with the identity of the D gene unclear. This TCR was sampled from a woman between 55 and 75 years old with multiple sclerosis. Sequencing input: PBMCs. This receptor has the CDR3 CASSRLGYGYTF. The base sequence is TGCGCCAGCAGCCGCCTGGGGTATGGCTACACCTTC.